The rows below give T cell receptor beta chains drawn from one sample of a study of CD8 T cells in Susac syndrome. MiXCR, run by TCRdb on the immunoSEQ multiplex PCR reads, gives a single entry per CDR3 protein. The sample has more than 150,000 distinct CDR3 sequences, around 96% seen once. The sequencing sample was made of CD4+ T cells from PBMCs. These receptors all stem from a human donor with Susac syndrome. Each CDR3 is given with its conserved first and last residue. Each record gives: J gene, D gene, clone size, CDR3 length, V gene, CDR3 DNA, CDR3 protein. D genes are given only for firm matches. Clone size appears in some rows only: once, few, many, or a class for an expanded clone.

TRBJ1-6 | . | . | 13 | TRBV29-1 | TGCAGCGTTGCCAGCTCCTATAATTCACCCCTCCACTTT | CSVASSYNSPLHF
TRBJ2-7 | TRBD2 | . | 14 | TRBV10-3 | TGTGCCATCGGTCAGAGCGGGGGCTCCTACGAGCAGTACTTC | CAIGQSGGSYEQYF
TRBJ1-6 | . | . | 16 | TRBV21-1 | TGTGCCAGCAGCCGCGTCGGGCCATCGGATAATTCACCCCTCCACTTT | CASSRVGPSDNSPLHF
TRBJ1-4 | . | . | 14 | TRBV5-1 | TGCGCCAGCAGCTTAGGGGGACCGAGGGAAAAACTGTTTTTT | CASSLGGPREKLFF
TRBJ2-7 | . | few | 12 | TRBV7-6 | TGTGCCAGCAGCTTGGAATTAGGCGAGCAGTACTTC | CASSLELGEQYF
TRBJ1-3 | . | . | 15 | TRBV14 | TGTGCCAGCAGCCGAACCGCGAGCTCTGGAAACACCATATATTTT | CASSRTASSGNTIYF
TRBJ2-1 | . | . | 13 | TRBV13 | TGTGCCAGCAGCCGGGGGAGGAGGAATGAGCAGTTCTTC | CASSRGRRNEQFF
TRBJ2-7 | . | . | 12 | TRBV18 | TGTGCCAGCTCTTCAGAGGCTCGAGAGCAGTACTTC | CASSSEAREQYF
TRBJ2-2 | . | . | 13 | TRBV23-1 | TGCGCCAGCCCCCAGGGAGGTACCGGGGAGCTGTTTTTT | CASPQGGTGELFF
TRBJ2-5 | . | once | 14 | TRBV20-1 | TGCAGTGCTAGAGAACTTCTAGTGCGGGAGACCCAGTACTTC | CSARELLVRETQYF
TRBJ1-1 | TRBD1 | once | 17 | TRBV27 | TGTGCCAGCAGTTCTCTGGGACGGAGGGGGCTTAACACTGAAGCTTTCTTT | CASSSLGRRGLNTEAFF
TRBJ2-5 | . | . | 14 | TRBV6-6 | TGTGCCAGCAGCTCCTCCAGGAGCCAAGAGACCCAGTACTTC | CASSSSRSQETQYF
TRBJ2-3 | . | . | 11 | TRBV20-1 | TGCAGTGCTAGAGCCGAGGATACGCAGTATTTT | CSARAEDTQYF
TRBJ1-6 | . | . | 14 | TRBV19 | TGTGCCAGTAGTATAGGACAGGAATATTCACCCCTCCACTTT | CASSIGQEYSPLHF
TRBJ1-6 | . | . | 13 | TRBV4-1 | TGCGCCAGCAGCCAAGAGGGTTTCACACCCCTCCACTTT | CASSQEGFTPLHF
TRBJ2-3 | . | . | 14 | TRBV7-3 | TGTGCCAGCAGCTCCCGCCCTGGGACAGATACGCAGTATTTT | CASSSRPGTDTQYF
TRBJ2-1 | . | . | 13 | TRBV2 | TGTGCCAGCAGCCAGCAAGGATACAATGAGCAGTTCTTC | CASSQQGYNEQFF
TRBJ2-1 | . | . | 14 | TRBV7-9 | TGTGCCAGCAGCCATAACATTAGGGACAATGAGCAGTTCTTC | CASSHNIRDNEQFF
TRBJ2-1 | . | . | 19 | TRBV13 | TGTGCCAGCAGCTTAGGGGCAGGGCCTAGTTTTTCCTCCTACAATGAGCAGTTCTTC | CASSLGAGPSFSSYNEQFF